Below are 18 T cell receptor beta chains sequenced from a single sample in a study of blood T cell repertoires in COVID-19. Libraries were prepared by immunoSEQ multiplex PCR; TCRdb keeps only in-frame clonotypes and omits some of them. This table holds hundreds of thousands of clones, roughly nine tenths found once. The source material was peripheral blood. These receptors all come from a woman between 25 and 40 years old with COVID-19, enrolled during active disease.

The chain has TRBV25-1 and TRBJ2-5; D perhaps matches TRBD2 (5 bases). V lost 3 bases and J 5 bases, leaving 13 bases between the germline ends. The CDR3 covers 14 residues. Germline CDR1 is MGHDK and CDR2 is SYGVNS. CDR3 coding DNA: TGTGCCAGCAGTGACCCCCGGCGGGTGGAGACCCAGTACTTC. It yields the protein CASSDPRRVETQYF.

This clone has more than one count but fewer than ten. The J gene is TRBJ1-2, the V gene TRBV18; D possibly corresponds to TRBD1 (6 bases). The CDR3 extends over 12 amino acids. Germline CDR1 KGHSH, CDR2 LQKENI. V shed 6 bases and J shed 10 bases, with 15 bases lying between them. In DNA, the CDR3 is TGTGCCAGCTCCCCAGGGAGGGGGGACTACACCTTC. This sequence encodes CASSPGRGDYTF.

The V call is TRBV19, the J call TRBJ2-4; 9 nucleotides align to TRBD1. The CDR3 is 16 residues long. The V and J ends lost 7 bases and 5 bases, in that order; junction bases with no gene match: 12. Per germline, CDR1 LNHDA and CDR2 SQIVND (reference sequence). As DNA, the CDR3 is TGTGCCAGTACCCAAATGGGACAGGGTGGGGAAAACATTCAGTACTTC. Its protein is CASTQMGQGGENIQYF.

CDR3 nucleotide sequence: TGTGCCAGCAGCAACAGGGGGCGCGGCGACACTGAAGCTTTCTTT. Its protein is CASSNRGRGDTEAFF. The chain couples TRBV3-1 (or the pseudogene TRBV3-2) to TRBJ1-1, with 9 bases identical to TRBD1. This CDR3 comprises 15 residues. CDR1 LGHDT and CDR2 YNNKEL come from the germline V gene (reference sequence). V shed 5 bases, J shed 3 bases, and the junction held 7 bases outside the gene matches.

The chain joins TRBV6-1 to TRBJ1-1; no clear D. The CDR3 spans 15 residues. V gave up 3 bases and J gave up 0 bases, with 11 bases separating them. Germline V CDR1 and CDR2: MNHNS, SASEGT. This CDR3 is CASSDNPFLNTEAFF. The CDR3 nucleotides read TGTGCCAGCAGTGATAATCCTTTTCTGAACACTGAAGCTTTCTTT.

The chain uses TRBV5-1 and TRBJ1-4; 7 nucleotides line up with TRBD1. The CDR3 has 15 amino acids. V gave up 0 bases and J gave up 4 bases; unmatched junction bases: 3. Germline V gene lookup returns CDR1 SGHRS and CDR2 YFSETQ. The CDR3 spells CASSLVGQFNEKLFF. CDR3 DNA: TGCGCCAGCAGCTTGGTGGGACAGTTTAATGAAAAACTGTTTTTT.

CDR3 coding DNA: TGTGCCTGGAGTGTGGAGGGGTTCGGCACTGAAGCTTTCTTT. It specifies CAWSVEGFGTEAFF. V and J are TRBV30 and TRBJ1-1; D perhaps matches TRBD1 (5 bases). The germline V and J ends were trimmed by 0 bases and 4 bases, with 12 bases remaining between them. The CDR3 has 14 amino acids. The germline V gene has CDR1 GTSNPN and CDR2 SVGIG (reference sequence).

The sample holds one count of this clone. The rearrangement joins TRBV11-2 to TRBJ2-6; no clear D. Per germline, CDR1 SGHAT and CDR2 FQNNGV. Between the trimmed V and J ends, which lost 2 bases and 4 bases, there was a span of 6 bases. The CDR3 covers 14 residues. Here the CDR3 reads CASSLLGGANVLTF. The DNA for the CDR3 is TGTGCCAGCAGCTTATTGGGCGGGGCCAACGTCCTGACTTTC.

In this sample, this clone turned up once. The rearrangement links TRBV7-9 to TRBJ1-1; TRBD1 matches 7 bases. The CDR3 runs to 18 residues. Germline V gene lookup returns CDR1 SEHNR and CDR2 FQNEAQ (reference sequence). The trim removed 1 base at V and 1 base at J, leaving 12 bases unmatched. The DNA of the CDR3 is TGTGCCAGCAGCTTAGGGTGGGGACAGCCCATGGGGAACACTGAAGCTTTCTTT. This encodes CASSLGWGQPMGNTEAFF.

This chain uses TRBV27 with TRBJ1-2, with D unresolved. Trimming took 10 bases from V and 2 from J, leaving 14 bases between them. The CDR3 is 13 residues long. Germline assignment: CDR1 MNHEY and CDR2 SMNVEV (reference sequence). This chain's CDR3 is CATSPGNNYGYTF. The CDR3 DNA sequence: TGTGCCACCTCACCCGGGAACAACTATGGCTACACCTTC.

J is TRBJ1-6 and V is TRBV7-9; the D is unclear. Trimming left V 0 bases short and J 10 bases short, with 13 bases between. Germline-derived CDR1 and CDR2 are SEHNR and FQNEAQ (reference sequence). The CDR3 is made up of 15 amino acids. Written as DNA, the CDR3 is TGTGCCAGCAGCTTAGCAGGCAACGGGTGGTCACCCCTCCACTTT. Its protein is CASSLAGNGWSPLHF.

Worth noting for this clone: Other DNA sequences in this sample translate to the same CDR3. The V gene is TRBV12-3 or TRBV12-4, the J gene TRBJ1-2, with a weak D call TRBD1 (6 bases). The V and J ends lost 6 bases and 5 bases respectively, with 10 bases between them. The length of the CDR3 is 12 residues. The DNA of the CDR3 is TGTGCCAGCAGCTTACAGGGTTATGGCTACACCTTC. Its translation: CASSLQGYGYTF.

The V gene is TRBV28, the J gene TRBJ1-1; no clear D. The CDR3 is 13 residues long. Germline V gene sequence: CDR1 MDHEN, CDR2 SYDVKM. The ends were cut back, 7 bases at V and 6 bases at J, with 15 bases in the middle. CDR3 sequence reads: CASTLRGGAEAFF. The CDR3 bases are TGTGCCAGCACCCTACGAGGCGGCGCTGAAGCTTTCTTT. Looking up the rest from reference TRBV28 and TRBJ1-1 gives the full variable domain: DVKVTQSSRYLVKRTGEKVFLECVQDMDHENMFWYRQDPGLGLRLIYFSYDVKMKEKGDIPEGYSVSREKKERFSLILESASTNQTSMYLCASTLRGGAEAFFGQGTRLTVV.

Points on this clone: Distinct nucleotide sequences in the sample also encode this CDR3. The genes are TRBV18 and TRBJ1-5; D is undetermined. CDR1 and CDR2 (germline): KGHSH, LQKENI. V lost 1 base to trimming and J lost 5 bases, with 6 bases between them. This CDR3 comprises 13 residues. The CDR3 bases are TGTGCCAGCTCACCACGGGGAGATCAGCCCCAGCATTTT. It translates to CASSPRGDQPQHF.

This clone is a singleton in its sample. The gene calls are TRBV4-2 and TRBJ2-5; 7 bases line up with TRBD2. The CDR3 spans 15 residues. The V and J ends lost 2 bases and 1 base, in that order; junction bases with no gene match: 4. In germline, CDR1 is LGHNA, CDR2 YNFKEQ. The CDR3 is CASSQPGEGQETQYF. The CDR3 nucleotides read TGTGCCAGCAGCCAACCGGGGGAGGGCCAAGAGACCCAGTACTTC.

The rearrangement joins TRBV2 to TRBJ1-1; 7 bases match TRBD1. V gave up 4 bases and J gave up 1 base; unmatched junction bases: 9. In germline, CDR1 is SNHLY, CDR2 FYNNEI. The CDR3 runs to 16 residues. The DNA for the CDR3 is TGTGCCAGCAGTGGTGACCTGGACAGGACGAACACTGAAGCTTTCTTT. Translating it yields CASSGDLDRTNTEAFF.

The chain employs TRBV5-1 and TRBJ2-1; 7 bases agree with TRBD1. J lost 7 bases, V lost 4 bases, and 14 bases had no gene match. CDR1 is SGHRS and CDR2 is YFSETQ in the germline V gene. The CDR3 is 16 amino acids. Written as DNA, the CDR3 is TGCGCCAGCAGCCCGGTGACAGGGCCGAACGGGAATGAGCAGTTCTTC. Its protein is CASSPVTGPNGNEQFF. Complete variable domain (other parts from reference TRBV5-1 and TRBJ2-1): KAGVTQTPRYLIKTRGQQVTLSCSPISGHRSVSWYQQTPGQGLQFLFEYFSETQRNKGNFPGRFSGRQFSNSRSEMNVSTLELGDSALYLCASSPVTGPNGNEQFFGPGTRLTVL.

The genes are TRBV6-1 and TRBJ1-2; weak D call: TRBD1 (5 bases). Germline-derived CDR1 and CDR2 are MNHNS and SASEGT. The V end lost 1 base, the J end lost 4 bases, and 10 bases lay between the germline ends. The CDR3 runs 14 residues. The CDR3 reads CASSEGLGPYGYTF. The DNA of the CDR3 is TGTGCCAGCAGTGAAGGTCTGGGGCCCTATGGCTACACCTTC.